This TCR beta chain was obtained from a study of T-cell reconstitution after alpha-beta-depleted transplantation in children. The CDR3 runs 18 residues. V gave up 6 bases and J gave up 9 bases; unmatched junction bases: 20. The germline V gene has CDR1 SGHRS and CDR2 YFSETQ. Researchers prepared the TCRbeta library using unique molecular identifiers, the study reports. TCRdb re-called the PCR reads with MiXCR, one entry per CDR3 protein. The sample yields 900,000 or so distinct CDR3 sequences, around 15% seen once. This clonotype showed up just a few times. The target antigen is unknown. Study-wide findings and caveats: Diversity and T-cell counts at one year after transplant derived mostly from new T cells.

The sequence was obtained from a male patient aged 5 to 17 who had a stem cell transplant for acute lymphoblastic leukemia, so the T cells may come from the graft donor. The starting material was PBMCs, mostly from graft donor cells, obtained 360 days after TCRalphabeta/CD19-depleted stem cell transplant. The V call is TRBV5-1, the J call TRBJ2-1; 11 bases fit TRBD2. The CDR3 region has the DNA TGCGCCAGCAAGATAGCGGGAGGGCCCTCTTTTAGCCCAGTTGAGCAGTTCTTC. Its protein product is CASKIAGGPSFSPVEQFF.